Listed below are T cell receptor beta chains from one sample, sequenced in a study of beta chain features in type 1 diabetes. Sequencing used immunoSEQ multiplex PCR; TCRdb keeps in-frame clones, though not all of them. The data show 200,000 to 250,000 clones, roughly two thirds seen once. The material sequenced was naive CD4+ T cells from blood. Receptors were obtained from a man aged 25-45 years in good health. CDR3s include the opening cysteine and the closing phenylalanine or tryptophan. Each record gives: V gene, D gene, clone size, J gene, CDR3 protein, CDR3 DNA. The D gene is left open where the match is weak. Clone size is shown for a subset of rows, as once, few, many or a class of expanded clone.

TRBV29-1	.	few	TRBJ1-1	CSVGRGSTEAFF	TGCAGCGTTGGAAGAGGAAGCACTGAAGCTTTCTTT
TRBV9	TRBD2	.	TRBJ2-7	CASSVGSGEGYEQYF	TGTGCCAGCAGCGTAGGGAGCGGGGAAGGGTACGAGCAGTACTTC
TRBV29-1	.	.	TRBJ1-1	CSVEGDMNTEAFF	TGCAGCGTTGAGGGGGACATGAACACTGAAGCTTTCTTT
TRBV4-1	.	.	TRBJ1-2	CASSQRWEKYGYTF	TGCGCCAGCAGCCAAAGATGGGAGAAGTATGGCTACACCTTC
TRBV7-2	.	.	TRBJ2-7	CASSLGGISYEQYF	TGTGCCAGCAGCTTAGGAGGGATCAGCTACGAGCAGTACTTC
TRBV9	.	.	TRBJ1-1	CASSVGQQNTEAFF	TGTGCCAGCAGCGTAGGACAGCAGAACACTGAAGCTTTCTTT
TRBV10-2	TRBD2	.	TRBJ2-1	CASSGGSGSSYNEQFF	TGCGCCAGCAGTGGTGGTAGCGGGAGCTCCTACAATGAGCAGTTCTTC
TRBV5-1	.	.	TRBJ2-5	CASSPWKTGDTQYF	TGCGCCAGCAGCCCGTGGAAAACCGGGGACACCCAGTACTTC
TRBV7-9	TRBD2	once	TRBJ2-3	CASSLGLAETDTQYF	TGTGCCAGCAGCCTGGGACTAGCAGAGACAGATACGCAGTATTTT
TRBV29-1	.	.	TRBJ2-3	CSVGRGVDTQYF	TGCAGCGTTGGAAGGGGGGTAGATACGCAGTATTTT
TRBV6-5	.	.	TRBJ2-1	CASSSFSEAYNEQFF	TGTGCCAGCAGTTCTTTTAGCGAGGCCTACAATGAGCAGTTCTTC
TRBV10-3	TRBD2	.	TRBJ2-1	CAISETSGSRHEQFF	TGTGCCATCAGTGAGACTAGCGGGAGTCGGCATGAGCAGTTCTTC
TRBV7-8	TRBD1	.	TRBJ2-7	CASSLGPGGPYEQYF	TGTGCCAGCAGCTTAGGACCAGGGGGCCCCTACGAGCAGTACTTC
TRBV10-3	TRBD1	.	TRBJ1-2	CAIQGGANYGYTF	TGTGCCATCCAAGGGGGCGCCAACTATGGCTACACCTTC
TRBV2	.	once	TRBJ2-7	CASSEDGGWQYF	TGTGCCAGCAGTGAAGACGGTGGGTGGCAGTACTTC
TRBV30	.	.	TRBJ2-2	CASQGFGTGELFF	TGTGCCTCGCAGGGGTTTGGCACCGGGGAGCTGTTTTTT
TRBV4-1	.	.	TRBJ1-1	CASSQDRFGEAFF	TGCGCCAGCAGCCAAGATCGTTTCGGGGAAGCTTTCTTT
TRBV5-1	.	.	TRBJ2-5	CASNLGAGAQMGARETQYF	TGCGCCAGCAACCTTGGGGCGGGAGCCCAGATGGGGGCCCGAGAGACCCAGTACTTC
TRBV30	.	few	TRBJ2-7	CAWTPDGRVEQYF	TGTGCCTGGACCCCAGACGGCCGCGTTGAGCAGTACTTC
TRBV13	.	.	TRBJ2-5	CASSQKAGEAQYF	TGTGCCAGCAGCCAAAAGGCAGGGGAGGCCCAGTACTTC
TRBV29-1	.	.	TRBJ2-5	CSVEGSKVAGVYF	TGCAGCGTTGAAGGCTCTAAGGTGGCGGGCGTATACTTC
TRBV28	TRBD2	.	TRBJ2-7	CASRGLAREQYF	TGTGCCAGCAGGGGACTAGCACGCGAGCAGTACTTC
TRBV7-6	TRBD1	.	TRBJ2-1	CASSLVTPTGLYNEQFF	TGTGCCAGCAGCTTAGTGACCCCGACAGGGTTGTACAATGAGCAGTTCTTC
TRBV30	.	few	TRBJ1-3	CAWSVLSSGNTIYF	TGTGCCTGGAGTGTTTTGAGCTCTGGAAACACCATATATTTT
TRBV30	.	.	TRBJ2-3	CAWSPSFTDTQYF	TGTGCCTGGAGTCCGTCGTTCACAGATACGCAGTATTTT
TRBV2	.	.	TRBJ1-6	CASRGQVDGSPLHF	TGTGCCAGCAGAGGTCAGGTTGATGGTTCACCCCTCCACTTT
TRBV29-1	.	.	TRBJ2-1	CSVVSRDHEQFF	TGCAGCGTTGTATCCAGGGATCATGAGCAGTTCTTC
TRBV7-8	.	once	TRBJ2-1	CASSDVTGRSEQFF	TGTGCCAGCAGCGACGTGACAGGGAGGAGTGAGCAGTTCTTC
TRBV11-2	TRBD2	.	TRBJ2-1	CASRRLAGGYNEQFF	TGTGCCAGCAGGAGACTAGCGGGAGGATACAATGAGCAGTTCTTC
TRBV30	TRBD1	.	TRBJ1-6	CAWSSPGQGSSPLHF	TGTGCCTGGAGTTCTCCGGGACAGGGCAGTTCACCCCTCCACTTT
TRBV13	.	few	TRBJ1-6	CASSLGQGANSPLHF	TGTGCCAGCAGCTTAGGACAGGGCGCGAATTCACCCCTCCACTTT
TRBV9	.	.	TRBJ2-5	CASSVEGIPKETQYF	TGTGCCAGCAGCGTAGAGGGCATACCGAAAGAGACCCAGTACTTC
TRBV10-3	.	.	TRBJ2-7	CAISERGNEQYF	TGTGCCATCAGTGAGAGGGGGAATGAGCAGTACTTC
TRBV10-3	TRBD1	.	TRBJ2-7	CAISERTGSGEQYF	TGTGCCATCAGTGAAAGGACAGGGAGTGGCGAGCAGTACTTC
TRBV4-2	.	once	TRBJ2-2	CASSQGASGTGELFF	TGTGCCAGCAGCCAAGGGGCCAGTGGCACCGGGGAGCTGTTTTTT
TRBV29-1	.	.	TRBJ1-1	CSVQGRANTEAFF	TGCAGCGTTCAGGGCAGGGCGAACACTGAAGCTTTCTTT
TRBV30	.	few	TRBJ2-1	CAWASSNEQFF	TGTGCCTGGGCCTCTTCCAATGAGCAGTTCTTC
TRBV4-3	.	.	TRBJ2-7	CASSQDRHEQYF	TGCGCCAGCAGCCAAGATCGTCACGAGCAGTACTTC
TRBV5-6	.	.	TRBJ2-3	CASSFKRNTDTQYF	TGTGCCAGCAGCTTCAAGCGGAACACAGATACGCAGTATTTT
TRBV29-1	.	few	TRBJ2-1	CSVGAVNNNEQFF	TGCAGCGTTGGGGCTGTCAATAACAATGAGCAGTTCTTC
TRBV9	TRBD2	.	TRBJ2-5	CASSVGVAGIVETQYF	TGTGCCAGCAGCGTAGGTGTAGCGGGAATAGTAGAGACCCAGTACTTC